Below are 20 T cell receptor beta chains sequenced from a single sample in a study of CD8+ T cells in alopecia areata. Specified treatment: oral pan-JAK inhibitor, 5-10 mg twice daily. RNA extraction and reverse transcription yielded cDNA as sequencing template. Here immunoSEQ multiplex PCR was the method, and the copy in TCRdb shows in-frame clones only, minus some. The sample has around 270,000 clones, roughly 64% seen once. The starting material was CD4+ T cells sorted from blood, obtained at week 24, from a patient treated with tofacitinib. These receptor sequences come from a human donor with alopecia areata.

The V gene is TRBV30, the J gene TRBJ1-6; D gene ambiguous. The CDR3 extends over 11 amino acids. V lost 5 bases to trimming and J lost 11 bases, with 10 bases between them. Germline CDR1 reads GTSNPN; CDR2 reads SVGIG (reference sequence). CDR3 amino acids: CAWGFGAPLHF. The DNA for the CDR3 is TGTGCCTGGGGTTTTGGGGCACCCCTCCACTTT.

This clone was seen a few times. This chain connects TRBV4-1 to TRBJ1-2, with TRBD1 identical over 8 bases. CDR3 length: 16 residues. The germline CDR1 and CDR2 sequences are MGHRA and YSYEKL. Trimming cost V 4 bases and J 5 bases; bases outside gene matches: 12. CDR3 loop: CASSLVFQDREYGYTF. CDR3 coding DNA: TGCGCCAGCAGCCTCGTTTTTCAGGACAGGGAATATGGCTACACCTTC.

V is TRBV5-1 and J is TRBJ1-2; a weak D match, TRBD1 (5 bases). Germline CDR1 reads SGHRS; CDR2 reads YFSETQ. The CDR3 is 15 residues long. The V end lost 3 bases, the J end lost 2 bases, and 14 bases lay between the germline ends. CDR3 sequence: CASSSGLGRNYGYTF. The CDR3 coding sequence is TGCGCCAGCAGCTCTGGTTTGGGGCGAAACTATGGCTACACCTTC.

V is TRBV30 and J is TRBJ1-1, with 8 bases lining up with TRBD1. There are 13 residues in the CDR3. The germline V gene has CDR1 GTSNPN and CDR2 SVGIG (reference sequence). Germline trimming cut 1 base from V and 4 bases from J; bases unmatched to any gene: 2. The CDR3 protein is CAWSGQGSTEAFF. The CDR3 DNA is TGTGCCTGGAGTGGACAGGGGAGCACTGAAGCTTTCTTT.

The rearrangement uses TRBV28 and TRBJ2-6; 7 bases are a match to TRBD1. V lost 6 bases to trimming and J lost 0 bases; unmatched junction nucleotides: 11. The CDR3 spans 18 residues. Germline CDR1 MDHEN, CDR2 SYDVKM. CDR3 sequence reads: CASRPLGGSVSGANVLTF. DNA for the CDR3: TGTGCCAGCAGGCCTCTAGGGGGCTCCGTCTCTGGGGCCAACGTCCTGACTTTC.

The rearrangement joins TRBV27 to TRBJ1-1; D unclear. V was shortened by 5 bases and J by 2 bases, with 6 bases between the two germline ends. The CDR3 runs 12 residues. CDR1 MNHEY and CDR2 SMNVEV come from the germline V gene (reference sequence). The CDR3 is CASSTLNTEAFF. CDR3 DNA sequence: TGTGCCAGCAGTACACTCAACACTGAAGCTTTCTTT.

This CDR3 is CSVWGETQYF. CDR3 in DNA: TGCAGTGTTTGGGGGGAGACCCAGTACTTC. The rearrangement joins TRBV20-1 to TRBJ2-5; perhaps D is TRBD1 or TRBD2 (5 bases each). Germline loops: CDR1 DFQATT, CDR2 SNEGSKA (reference sequence). The CDR3 spans 10 residues. V lost 7 bases and J lost 5, with 8 bases in between.

The chain recombines TRBV10-3 with TRBJ1-6, with no clear D. CDR3 length equals 14 residues. Germline CDR1 and CDR2: ENHRY and SYGVKD. V was pared by 5 bases and J by 5 bases, with 10 bases between. In DNA form, the CDR3 reads TGTGCCATCAGTCCAGCGGCTGATAATTCACCCCTCCACTTT. Its translation: CAISPAADNSPLHF.

This clone was seen a few times. The rearrangement uses TRBV7-2 and TRBJ2-1; 12 bases map to TRBD2. The CDR3 spans 15 residues. J was trimmed by 10 bases and V by 3 bases; bases with no gene match: 7. Per germline, CDR1 SGHTA and CDR2 FQGNSA. CDR3 sequence reads: CASSFASGGAGEQFF. As DNA, the CDR3 is TGTGCCAGCAGCTTCGCTAGCGGGGGGGCTGGGGAGCAGTTCTTC.

The rearrangement joins TRBV20-1 to TRBJ2-5; no clear D gene. Trimming removed 3 bases at V and 5 bases at J, with 7 bases between. Per germline, CDR1 DFQATT and CDR2 SNEGSKA (reference sequence). This CDR3 comprises 11 residues. DNA of the CDR3: TGCAGTGCTAGTTCCCGGGAGACCCAGTACTTC. Encoded protein: CSASSRETQYF.

The chain has TRBV5-1 and TRBJ2-1; TRBD2 matches 10 bases. With V trimmed by 5 bases and J by 9 bases, 5 bases remained unmatched. CDR3 length: 13 residues. Germline V gene sequence: CDR1 SGHRS, CDR2 YFSETQ. The chain's CDR3 is CASSEGLATEQFF. For the CDR3, the DNA is TGCGCCAGCAGTGAGGGACTAGCGACTGAGCAGTTCTTC. The whole variable domain, remainder taken from reference TRBV5-1 and TRBJ2-1, is KAGVTQTPRYLIKTRGQQVTLSCSPISGHRSVSWYQQTPGQGLQFLFEYFSETQRNKGNFPGRFSGRQFSNSRSEMNVSTLELGDSALYLCASSEGLATEQFFGPGTRLTVL.

The chain is built from TRBV5-1 and TRBJ2-2, with TRBD1 matching over 9 bases. J lost 2 bases, V lost 1 base, and 3 bases had no gene match. CDR3 size: 16 residues. The germline V gene has CDR1 SGHRS and CDR2 YFSETQ. CDR3 DNA: TGCGCCAGCAGCTTGTTGGGACAGGGTAACACCGGGGAGCTGTTTTTT. It specifies CASSLLGQGNTGELFF.

The chain employs TRBV7-9 and TRBJ2-5; TRBD2 is a possible D gene (6 bases). Trimming pared 8 bases from V and 5 bases from J, leaving 18 bases between. The CDR3 extends over 14 amino acids. Germline V lookup: CDR1 SEHNR, CDR2 FQNEAQ (reference sequence). In DNA, the CDR3 is TGTGCCAGCCGGGCTCCCGCCGCGGGGGAGACCCAGTACTTC. It specifies CASRAPAAGETQYF.

This clone has a handful of counts. The V call is TRBV5-5, the J call TRBJ2-5; the match to TRBD2 covers 15 bases. Germline CDR1 SGHKS, CDR2 YYEKEE (reference sequence). The CDR3 sequence is 16 residues long. V shed 4 bases, J shed 2 bases, and the junction held 3 bases outside the gene matches. CDR3 sequence reads: CASSTGLAGGQETQYF. The CDR3 DNA is TGTGCCAGCAGCACCGGACTAGCGGGGGGGCAAGAGACCCAGTACTTC.

The rearrangement links TRBV29-1 to TRBJ2-3, with D unresolved. This CDR3 region has 15 residues. V was trimmed by 5 bases and J by 1 base, leaving 16 bases between them. Germline V gene data show CDR1 as SQVTM and CDR2 as ANQGSEA. CDR3 region: CSVRTPRFGTDTQYF. CDR3 in DNA: TGCAGCGTTCGGACCCCCAGGTTCGGCACAGATACGCAGTATTTT.

V gene TRBV7-2 combines with J gene TRBJ2-3; 8 nucleotides agree with TRBD2. V dropped 3 bases and J dropped 3; count of bases not matched to a gene: 5. The germline CDR1 and CDR2 sequences are SGHTA and FQGNSA. The CDR3 is made up of 15 amino acids. The DNA for the CDR3 is TGTGCCAGCAGCTTCGGCGGGGGGCGGACAGATACGCAGTATTTT. Translated, it gives CASSFGGGRTDTQYF. The variable domain in full, completed from reference TRBV7-2 and TRBJ2-3, reads GAGVSQSPSNKVTEKGKDVELRCDPISGHTALYWYRQSLGQGLEFLIYFQGNSAPDKSGLPSDRFSAERTGGSVSTLTIQRTQQEDSAVYLCASSFGGGRTDTQYFGPGTRLTVL.

The CDR3 DNA follows: TGTGCCAGCAGCGAAGACGGCCCGAACACCGGGGAGCTGTTTTTT. Translating gives CASSEDGPNTGELFF. The V call is TRBV5-4, the J call TRBJ2-2; D call uncertain. This CDR3 is built from 15 residues. Trimming removed 4 bases from V and 0 bases from J, with 10 bases in between. Germline lookup yields CDR1 SGHNT and CDR2 YYREEE (reference sequence).

V usage is TRBV7-8 and J usage is TRBJ2-5; TRBD2 matches 7 bases. Germline CDR1 and CDR2: SGHVS and FQNEAQ. The J segment lost 5 bases and the V segment lost 1 base, leaving 16 bases of the junction unmatched. This CDR3 has 18 amino acids. The chain's CDR3 is CASSLVGSGLTSFETQYF. DNA of the CDR3: TGTGCCAGCAGCTTAGTCGGTTCTGGACTGACTAGCTTCGAGACCCAGTACTTC.

This chain uses TRBV6-5 with TRBJ2-7; D gene ambiguous. Germline values: CDR1 MNHEY, CDR2 SVGAGI. The CDR3 covers 12 residues. V was cut by 2 bases and J by 7 bases, with 9 bases left in between. DNA for the CDR3: TGTGCCAGCAGTTACCCCTTCGGGGAGCAGTACTTC. It specifies CASSYPFGEQYF.

This chain links TRBV18 with TRBJ1-1, with unresolved D. Germline V gives CDR1 KGHSH, CDR2 LQKENI. With 3 bases removed from V and 1 base from J, the gap between germline ends came to 6 bases. The CDR3 consists of 13 residues. CDR3 nucleotide sequence: TGTGCCAGCTCACCCTTAACGAACACTGAAGCTTTCTTT. The encoded protein is CASSPLTNTEAFF. The complete variable domain, with remaining parts taken from reference TRBV18 and TRBJ1-1, reads NAGVMQNPRHLVRRRGQEARLRCSPMKGHSHVYWYRQLPEEGLKFMVYLQKENIIDESGMPKERFSAEFPKEGPSILRIQQVVRGDSAAYFCASSPLTNTEAFFGQGTRLTVV.